The subject of this entry is one TCR beta chain. Its matching antigen is unknown. From the RT-PCR reads, TCRdb called clonotypes with MiXCR, one entry per CDR3 protein. Of about 620,000 distinct CDR3 sequences listed, about an eighth are singletons. Germline values: CDR1 SNHLY, CDR2 FYNNEI. The CDR3 totals 14 residues. Trimming shortened V by 8 bases and J by 4 bases, and 17 bases separated the two germline ends. This sample was included in a study of response to subunit inactivated influenza vaccine. Study-level results: New T cells are recruited in small numbers by each seasonal influenza vaccination, according to the authors' suggestion.

J is TRBJ2-5 and V is TRBV2; the D gene is possibly TRBD2 (6 bases). The sequence was collected from a man between 50 and 59 years old who received an inactivated influenza vaccine. Sequencing was performed on PBMCs from blood, taken on the day of vaccination. CDR3 bases: TGTGCCAGCCGATGGAATCCAGCGGGAGAGACCCAGTACTTC. Protein product: CASRWNPAGETQYF.